Listed below are T cell receptor beta chains from one sample, sequenced in a study of sequential checkpoint blockade in melanoma. Here immunoSEQ multiplex PCR was the method, and the copy in TCRdb shows in-frame clones only, minus some. The profile covers roughly 17,000 clones, with 70% appearing a single time and about an eighth taken by the ten largest. The sequencing here drew on CD8+ T cells sorted from blood (inferred from file names), taken from a patient given nivolumab and ipilimumab in sequence. These receptors were obtained from a human donor with melanoma. CDR3s leave out the opening cysteine and the closing phenylalanine or tryptophan.

v_call	cdr3_aa
TRBV7-7	ASSLAVTGTKETQY
TRBV6-6	ASSYFRGQGETEAF
TRBV9	ASSQVLAGPTYEQY
TRBV9	ASSETGQANYGYT
TRBV30	AWSEQTGTEFNQPQH
TRBV11-2	ASSLKGMGYEQY
TRBV6-1	ASSYGGGVGEQY
TRBV4-1	ASTLGRGLTEAF
TRBV11-2	ASSLELGVNSPLH
TRBV6-5	ASSYFASRNTEAF
TRBV12-5	ASGLGTRDLGETQY
TRBV14	ASSRYTGPTDTQY
TRBV29-1	SVVGGGTGELF
TRBV6-5	ASSRFEGDYEQY
TRBV29-1	SVETGSYEQY
TRBV18	ASSDGVYEQY
TRBV7-2	ASSFQGQGGDYEQY
TRBV7-9	ASSWGGQGALAEAF
TRBV5-4	ASSFWAGGLEDEQF
TRBV2	ASSEAGFYY
TRBV9	ASSLRLAGLDEQF
TRBV2	ASSVDQDSLYLNYGYT
TRBV19	ASSIVSDTGELF
TRBV4-1	ASSQDLDSFYGYT
TRBV9	ASSVAAGVYEQY
TRBV6-5	ASTLSQGGDSPLH
TRBV7-9	ASSLSGTGGSYGYT
TRBV6-1	ASSEGAGNYGYT
TRBV4-3	ASSQDLGAREQY
TRBV6-5	ASSPTSGLNNEQF
TRBV10-2	AILTGSYEQY
TRBV7-9	ASSSPDRGHQETQY
TRBV7-9	ASSLRSDSDNEQF
TRBV29-1	SVDRGANYGYT
TRBV29-1	SAPDSPSGYT
TRBV19	ASSTRRGGAPLAQY